Sequencing of this T cell receptor (beta chain) was carried out in a study of blood T cell repertoires in COVID-19. Overall study: Some COVID-19 samples were acute and others convalescent; all came from the United States, Italy and Spain. T cells, B-cell-depleted T cells, or PBMCs supplied cDNA or gDNA.

This CDR3 region has 16 residues. Original processing methods: Reference gene primer amplification yielded estimated nucleated cell counts. Repertoires were generated with immunoSEQ multiplex PCR, while TCRdb's copy carries only in-frame clones and drops some. V and J calls and clone size are given by that table; D and trimming were obtained from the DNA. This table has roughly 160,000 clones, approximately 74% appearing once. The sequencing sample was made of peripheral blood. The source is a woman aged 80 or older with acute or convalescent COVID-19. The J gene is TRBJ2-5, the V gene TRBV21-1; TRBD1, the D gene given by the table, was not confirmed from the DNA. TRBV21-1 is a pseudogene segment. Here the CDR3 reads CASNGTGAQGGETQYF. The CDR3 DNA reads as TGTGCCAGCAACGGAACAGGGGCGCAGGGGGGAGAGACCCAGTACTTC.